Below are 24 T cell receptor beta chains sequenced from a single sample in a study of blood T cell repertoires in COVID-19. Using immunoSEQ multiplex PCR, the repertoire was profiled, and TCRdb retains in-frame clones only, with some absent. The table has about 30,000 clones, around 90% seen once; the top ten hold 9.9%. Sequencing was done on a sample of peripheral blood. The receptors originated from a human donor with active COVID-19. The donor label of this sample is uncertain.

This chain joins TRBV7-2 and TRBJ1-3, with D perhaps TRBD1 (6 bases). Between the trimmed V and J ends, which lost 5 bases and 0 bases, there was a span of 14 bases. The length of the CDR3 is 16 residues. Germline CDR1 reads SGHTA; CDR2 reads FQGNSA. The CDR3 reads CASSQGGPLSGNTIYF. DNA of the CDR3: TGTGCCAGCAGCCAAGGGGGACCGCTCTCTGGAAACACCATATATTTT.

This chain joins TRBV5-4 and TRBJ1-2, with D possibly matching TRBD1 (5 bases). The CDR3 runs 15 residues. The ends were cut back, 4 bases at V and 6 bases at J, with 19 bases in the middle. Looked up from germline, CDR1 is SGHNT and CDR2 is YYREEE (reference sequence). CDR3 nucleotide sequence: TGTGCCAGCAGCGTTGAATTCTTGGCGGGGGATGGCTACACCTTC. Translated: CASSVEFLAGDGYTF.

V usage is TRBV2 and J usage is TRBJ1-5; a weak D match, TRBD1 (5 bases). Germline V gene sequence: CDR1 SNHLY, CDR2 FYNNEI. The CDR3 contains 14 residues. V lost 6 bases, J lost 5 bases, and 14 bases lay in between. This CDR3 is CASRQRATDQPQHF. The CDR3 DNA reads as TGTGCCAGCAGACAAAGGGCGACAGATCAGCCCCAGCATTTT.

The V call is TRBV7-7, the J call TRBJ2-2; D gene ambiguous. The germline CDR1 and CDR2 sequences are SSHAT and FNYEAQ (reference sequence). CDR3 length equals 13 residues. Trimming left V 5 bases short and J 7 bases short, with 11 bases between. The chain's CDR3 is CASSENLNGELFF. The CDR3, as DNA: TGTGCCAGCAGCGAAAACTTGAACGGGGAGCTGTTTTTT.

The table lists this clone with a few counts. The chain recombines TRBV28 with TRBJ2-7, with 9 nucleotides matching TRBD2. V lost 2 bases to trimming and J lost 5 bases; unmatched junction nucleotides: 7. Per germline, CDR1 MDHEN and CDR2 SYDVKM. The CDR3 has 15 amino acids. The CDR3 here is CASSLLVAGVHEQYF. CDR3 coding DNA: TGTGCCAGCAGTTTACTGGTAGCGGGAGTTCACGAGCAGTACTTC.

CDR3 DNA: TGTGCCACCAGTGATTACGGACAGGGGGCGCTTCTTAGAGAGACCCAGTACTTC. Translating gives CATSDYGQGALLRETQYF. The chain couples TRBV24-1 to TRBJ2-5; 11 bases match TRBD1. With 2 bases clipped from V and 4 bases from J, the junction kept 11 bases outside the gene matches. The germline gives CDR1 KGHDR, CDR2 SFDVKD. The CDR3 contains 18 residues.

V gene TRBV25-1 combines with J gene TRBJ2-5; 9 nucleotides line up with TRBD2. The CDR3 runs 17 residues. CDR1 is MGHDK, CDR2 SYGVNS, per germline. V dropped 1 base and J dropped 3; count of bases not matched to a gene: 9. CDR3 in amino acids: CASSESGTLAGEETQYF. CDR3 DNA: TGTGCCAGCAGTGAATCAGGGACTTTAGCGGGAGAAGAGACCCAGTACTTC.

V is TRBV27 and J is TRBJ2-7; TRBD2 is a possible D gene (5 bases). V was cut by 3 bases and J by 3 bases, with 18 bases left in between. Germline V gene lookup returns CDR1 MNHEY and CDR2 SMNVEV (reference sequence). The CDR3 is 16 residues long. DNA of the CDR3: TGTGCCAGCAGTTTTGGGAATCTAAAACGGGGCTACGAGCAGTACTTC. Translating gives CASSFGNLKRGYEQYF.

The chain is built from TRBV28 and TRBJ2-1; 8 bases match TRBD2. CDR1 is MDHEN and CDR2 is SYDVKM in the germline V gene. The CDR3 totals 19 residues. J lost 6 bases, V lost 1 base, and 17 bases had no gene match. CDR3 DNA: TGTGCCAGCAGTTTATCTACGGGAGGGCCATTTTTGACAGGCAATGAGCAGTTCTTC. It encodes CASSLSTGGPFLTGNEQFF. The full variable domain, its missing parts supplied by reference TRBV28 and TRBJ2-1, is DVKVTQSSRYLVKRTGEKVFLECVQDMDHENMFWYRQDPGLGLRLIYFSYDVKMKEKGDIPEGYSVSREKKERFSLILESASTNQTSMYLCASSLSTGGPFLTGNEQFFGPGTRLTVL.

Turning to this clone: Different DNA sequences within this sample yield the same CDR3. V usage is TRBV10-3 and J usage is TRBJ2-7; the D gene is possibly TRBD1 (5 bases). V was cut by 3 bases and J by 7 bases, with 16 bases left in between. Germline V gene sequence: CDR1 ENHRY, CDR2 SYGVKD. The CDR3 has 14 residues. The DNA for the CDR3 is TGTGCCATCAGTGATTCCTTCAGGGCGTATGAGCAGTACTTC. Translated: CAISDSFRAYEQYF.

This rearrangement joins TRBV3-1 (or the pseudogene TRBV3-2) to TRBJ2-7; 9 nucleotides align to TRBD2. The V gene's germline CDR1 is LGHDT and CDR2 YNNKEL (reference sequence). J gave up 2 bases and V 3 bases, and 2 bases lay outside the gene matches. The CDR3 sequence is 14 residues long. Written as DNA, the CDR3 is TGTGCCAGCAGCCACGGCGGGGGGGCCTACGAGCAGTACTTC. It specifies CASSHGGGAYEQYF.

The table lists this clone with a count of one. The J gene is TRBJ1-2, the V gene TRBV6-5, with TRBD1 matching over 11 bases. Germline loops: CDR1 MNHEY, CDR2 SVGAGI. The trim removed 6 bases at V and 4 bases at J, leaving 4 bases unmatched. The length of the CDR3 is 14 residues. The CDR3 DNA is TGTGCCAGCAGGGACAGGGGGCTCATCTATGGCTACACCTTC. It yields the protein CASRDRGLIYGYTF.

The chain couples TRBV24-1 to TRBJ2-1; 7 bases map to TRBD1. This CDR3 region has 17 residues. The junction had 9 bases not matched to a gene; V was cut back by 5 bases and J by 0 bases. CDR1 is KGHDR and CDR2 is SFDVKD in the germline V gene. CDR3 in amino acids: CATSGKGARSSYNEQFF. The CDR3 DNA follows: TGTGCCACCAGTGGAAAGGGGGCGAGGAGCTCCTACAATGAGCAGTTCTTC.

This chain connects TRBV7-2 to TRBJ1-1; 7 nucleotides align to TRBD1. CDR3 length: 14 amino acids. Germline CDR1 and CDR2: SGHTA and FQGNSA. V shed 3 bases, J shed 4 bases, and the junction held 5 bases outside the gene matches. CDR3 protein: CASSFQGQITEAFF. The CDR3 coding sequence is TGTGCCAGCAGCTTCCAGGGACAGATCACTGAAGCTTTCTTT. The full variable domain, in which reference TRBV7-2 and TRBJ1-1 provide the parts outside the CDR3, is GAGVSQSPSNKVTEKGKDVELRCDPISGHTALYWYRQSLGQGLEFLIYFQGNSAPDKSGLPSDRFSAERTGGSVSTLTIQRTQQEDSAVYLCASSFQGQITEAFFGQGTRLTVV.

The genes are TRBV24-1 and TRBJ2-1; D is perhaps TRBD1 (6 bases). The CDR3 totals 16 residues. V lost 4 bases and J lost 6, with 18 bases in between. The germline V gene has CDR1 KGHDR and CDR2 SFDVKD. CDR3 sequence: CATSDPYRDTGNEQFF. In nucleotides, the CDR3 is TGTGCCACCAGTGACCCGTACCGGGACACGGGCAATGAGCAGTTCTTC.

This chain links TRBV15 with TRBJ2-1; TRBD2 matches at 8 bases. Trimming removed 0 bases from V and 0 bases from J; junction bases left unmatched: 16. The germline gives CDR1 LNHNV, CDR2 YYDKDF (reference sequence). The CDR3 totals 21 residues. In DNA form, the CDR3 reads TGTGCCACCAGCAGAGATCTGGACAGTACACTAGCGGCTCACTCCTACAATGAGCAGTTCTTC. Protein sequence: CATSRDLDSTLAAHSYNEQFF.

The gene calls are TRBV5-4 and TRBJ1-3; D not resolved. Deletions cut 2 bases from V and 4 bases from J, with 7 bases between. CDR3 length: 13 residues. Germline lookup yields CDR1 SGHNT and CDR2 YYREEE (reference sequence). This CDR3 is CASSLSLGNTIYF. In DNA form, the CDR3 reads TGTGCCAGCAGCTTATCTCTGGGAAACACCATATATTTT.

This chain connects TRBV27 to TRBJ2-1, with TRBD2 identical over 11 bases. The CDR3 is 17 residues long. Germline V gene lookup returns CDR1 MNHEY and CDR2 SMNVEV (reference sequence). The J segment lost 2 bases and the V segment lost 7 bases, leaving 10 bases of the junction unmatched. The CDR3 here is CASKTLAGGLTYNEQFF. In nucleotides, the CDR3 is TGTGCCAGCAAAACGCTAGCGGGAGGTCTGACCTACAATGAGCAGTTCTTC.

This clone was seen a single time. V gene TRBV13 combines with J gene TRBJ2-1, with 11 bases that match TRBD2. V lost 5 bases to trimming and J lost 10 bases; unmatched junction nucleotides: 13. The CDR3 is 16 residues long. From germline, CDR1 is PRHDT and CDR2 FYEKMQ (reference sequence). The CDR3 DNA follows: TGTGCCAGCAGCGCAAACTCCGGGACTAGCGGACCAGAGCAGTTCTTC. It yields the protein CASSANSGTSGPEQFF. Full variable domain (outside the CDR3, taken from reference TRBV13 and TRBJ2-1): AAGVIQSPRHLIKEKRETATLKCYPIPRHDTVYWYQQGPGQDPQFLISFYEKMQSDKGSIPDRFSAQQFSDYHSELNMSSLELGDSALYFCASSANSGTSGPEQFFGPGTRLTVL.

The chain has TRBV7-8 and TRBJ2-2; 8 bases line up with TRBD1. Germline trimming cut 4 bases from V and 7 bases from J; bases unmatched to any gene: 8. The V gene's germline CDR1 is SGHVS and CDR2 FQNEAQ. The CDR3 has 15 residues. The DNA of the CDR3 is TGTGCCAGCAGCTCATTCGGACAGGGTGGCGGGGAGCTGTTTTTT. This translates into CASSSFGQGGGELFF.

The chain carries TRBV11-2 and TRBJ2-3; unclear D gene. Germline V gives CDR1 SGHAT, CDR2 FQNNGV. The CDR3 runs to 16 residues. The germline V and J ends were trimmed by 5 bases and 3 bases, with 18 bases remaining between them. CDR3 in DNA: TGTGCCAGCAGCCCTAGTCCCAGCCGTCGGACAGATACGCAGTATTTT. As protein: CASSPSPSRRTDTQYF.

V is TRBV30 and J is TRBJ2-1, with 13 bases identical to TRBD2. Trimming cost V 5 bases and J 7 bases; bases outside gene matches: 5. Per the germline V gene, CDR1 is GTSNPN and CDR2 is SVGIG (reference sequence). This CDR3 has 14 amino acids. The CDR3 is CAWDWTSGSNEQFF. CDR3 coding DNA: TGTGCCTGGGACTGGACTAGCGGGAGTAATGAGCAGTTCTTC.

V usage is TRBV30 and J usage is TRBJ2-3; 14 bases fit TRBD2. Germline lookup yields CDR1 GTSNPN and CDR2 SVGIG (reference sequence). The CDR3 is 14 residues long. V trimming: 3 bases; J trimming: 6 bases; junction bases outside the gene matches: 2. This CDR3 reads CAWSRTSGRDTQYF. CDR3 in DNA: TGTGCCTGGAGCAGGACTAGCGGGAGGGATACGCAGTATTTT.

This chain uses TRBV2 with TRBJ1-2; 9 bases line up with TRBD1. The germline CDR1 and CDR2 sequences are SNHLY and FYNNEI. V lost 5 bases and J lost 6; bases outside the gene matches: 19. The CDR3 length is 18 residues. Written as DNA, the CDR3 is TGTGCCAGCAGTCCGGGGACAGGGTTTGTGAGTGGGGGAAATGGCTACACCTTC. Residues: CASSPGTGFVSGGNGYTF.